The 24 T cell receptor beta chains below all came from one sample that was sequenced in a study of early T cells in non-severe SARS-CoV-2 infection. Each CDR3 protein gets one entry after TCRdb re-called the 5' RACE reads with MiXCR. The table shows 70,000 to 85,000 distinct CDR3 sequences, with approximately 12% occurring only once. The sample here was whole blood, taken at baseline. The receptors stem from an adult who was a healthcare worker with PCR-confirmed SARS-CoV-2 infection or an uninfected control (not recorded which). The donor label of this sample is uncertain.

This chain connects TRBV5-6 to TRBJ1-1; 8 bases map to TRBD1. Per the germline V gene, CDR1 is SGHDT and CDR2 is YYEEEE. This CDR3 is 14 amino acids long. Trimming removed 3 bases from V and 4 bases from J; junction bases left unmatched: 5. Here the CDR3 reads CASSYGQGGTEAFF. The CDR3 nucleotides are TGTGCCAGCAGCTACGGACAGGGTGGCACTGAAGCTTTCTTT.

This clonotype was observed many times. The rearrangement links TRBV7-3 to TRBJ1-1, with TRBD1 identical over 10 bases. The V segment lost 2 bases and the J segment 4 bases; nucleotides outside the gene matches: 10. The CDR3 loop spans 17 amino acids. Germline CDR1 is SGHTA and CDR2 is FQGTGA. The CDR3: CASSLRRWTGGSTEAFF. For the CDR3, the DNA is TGTGCCAGCAGCTTACGCCGATGGACAGGGGGAAGCACTGAAGCTTTCTTT.

The chain is built from TRBV5-4 and TRBJ1-2; D remains unclear. This CDR3 contains 14 residues. Trimming shortened V by 5 bases and J by 1 base, and 12 bases separated the two germline ends. Germline V gene lookup returns CDR1 SGHNT and CDR2 YYREEE (reference sequence). The chain's CDR3 is CASSQQTSNYGYTF. The CDR3, as DNA: TGTGCCAGCAGTCAACAGACGAGTAACTATGGCTACACCTTC.

This clonotype was counted between two and nine times. The V gene is TRBV20-1, the J gene TRBJ2-5, with a weak D call TRBD2 (5 bases). Germline V gene lookup returns CDR1 DFQATT and CDR2 SNEGSKA (reference sequence). The CDR3 runs to 12 residues. Deletions cut 5 bases from V and 2 bases from J, with 9 bases between. CDR3 sequence reads: CSAQGLQETQYF. The CDR3 DNA follows: TGCAGTGCTCAAGGACTTCAAGAGACCCAGTACTTC.

This clonotype has a handful of counts. The J gene is TRBJ2-6, the V gene TRBV6-1, with 7 bases identical to TRBD1. The CDR3 consists of 19 residues. The junction had 13 bases not matched to a gene; V was cut back by 5 bases and J by 0 bases. Looked up from germline, CDR1 is MNHNS and CDR2 is SASEGT. CDR3 residues: CASSLRDSGKSSGANVLTF. CDR3 DNA: TGTGCCAGCAGTCTCCGGGACAGTGGAAAGAGCTCTGGGGCCAACGTCCTGACTTTC.

In this sample, this clonotype turned up a few times. The rearrangement joins TRBV7-2 to TRBJ2-7; D is unclear. V was pared by 8 bases and J by 6 bases, with 14 bases between. The CDR3 sequence is 12 residues long. Germline values: CDR1 SGHTA, CDR2 FQGNSA. The CDR3 here is CASSEQATEQYF. The CDR3 nucleotides read TGTGCCAGCTCCGAGCAAGCTACCGAGCAGTACTTC.

The chain joins TRBV7-9 to TRBJ2-7, with a tentative D call TRBD2 (6 bases). CDR3 length equals 15 residues. V dropped 4 bases and J dropped 6 bases, with 19 bases sitting between them. Germline lookup yields CDR1 SEHNR and CDR2 FQNEAQ (reference sequence). CDR3 in DNA: TGTGCCAGCAGCTACCCGGGACTGGCTCGACGCGAGCAGTACTTC. This codes for CASSYPGLARREQYF.

Concerning this clonotype itself: The junction shows a germline mismatch at one end, possibly a read error. J is TRBJ2-7 and V is TRBV2; 10 bases match TRBD2. Germline V CDR1 and CDR2: SNHLY, FYNNEI. There are 14 residues in the CDR3. The CDR3 DNA reads as TGTGTCAGCAGCCCGGGACTAGCGTCCTACGAGCAGTACTTC. Its translation: CVSSPGLASYEQYF.

The V call is TRBV9, the J call TRBJ1-1; 8 bases are a match to TRBD1. CDR3 length equals 17 residues. Germline CDR1 and CDR2: SGDLS and YYNGEE. V was pared by 3 bases and J by 0 bases, with 10 bases of the junction left unmatched. The CDR3 DNA sequence: TGTGCCAGCAGCGCCACCCCCCACAGGGGGATGAACACTGAAGCTTTCTTT. The encoded protein is CASSATPHRGMNTEAFF. Full variable domain (remainder filled in from reference TRBV9 and TRBJ1-1): DSGVTQTPKHLITATGQRVTLRCSPRSGDLSVYWYQQSLDQGLQFLIQYYNGEERAKGNILERFSAQQFPDLHSELNLSSLELGDSALYFCASSATPHRGMNTEAFFGQGTRLTVV.

This clonotype was picked up a small number of times. The J gene is TRBJ2-1, the V gene TRBV29-1; 9 bases fit TRBD1. The CDR3 contains 14 residues. Trimming took 7 bases from V and 3 from J; bases not matched to a gene: 7. Germline-derived CDR1 and CDR2 are SQVTM and ANQGSEA. CDR3 sequence reads: CSALQGAFYNEQFF. The CDR3 DNA follows: TGCAGCGCCCTACAGGGGGCCTTCTACAATGAGCAGTTCTTC.

The table lists this clonotype with a few counts. This sequence joins TRBV29-1 and TRBJ2-1, with TRBD2 identical over 9 bases. Germline CDR1 is SQVTM and CDR2 is ANQGSEA. The trim removed 5 bases at V and 5 bases at J, leaving 1 base unmatched. CDR3 length: 12 amino acids. For the CDR3, the DNA is TGCAGCGTTCTAGCGGGGAACAATGAGCAGTTCTTC. Protein: CSVLAGNNEQFF.

In this sample, this clonotype turned up a few times. V usage is TRBV20-1 and J usage is TRBJ2-1; perhaps TRBD2 as D (6 bases). The CDR3 has 14 residues. The germline CDR1 and CDR2 sequences are DFQATT and SNEGSKA (reference sequence). The germline V and J ends were trimmed by 0 bases and 9 bases, with 15 bases remaining between them. The CDR3 coding sequence is TGCAGTGCTAGAGATCCGTCTAGCGTTGGTGAGCAGTTCTTC. It yields the protein CSARDPSSVGEQFF.

The table lists this clonotype with a few counts. The chain recombines TRBV7-6 with TRBJ1-2, with 7 nucleotides matching TRBD1. This CDR3 comprises 13 residues. V shed 5 bases and J 4 bases; nucleotides not matched to a gene: 4. Germline V gives CDR1 SGHVS, CDR2 FNYEAQ. This chain's CDR3 is CASSPGQSYGYTF. For the CDR3, the DNA is TGTGCCAGCAGCCCGGGACAGAGCTATGGCTACACCTTC.

This clonotype has only a few counts. V is TRBV6-1 and J is TRBJ2-1, with D perhaps TRBD1 or TRBD2 (5 bases each). The CDR3 has 12 amino acids. V dropped 4 bases and J dropped 8 bases, with 9 bases sitting between them. Germline-derived CDR1 and CDR2 are MNHNS and SASEGT. The CDR3 DNA reads TGTGCCAGCAGTGGGGGACGGCATGAGCAGTTCTTC. Its protein is CASSGGRHEQFF.

The DNA for the CDR3 is TGTGCCAGCAGCCCAACCCAGGGCGGTGGCTACACCTTC. It is translated as CASSPTQGGGYTF. The chain is built from TRBV11-3 and TRBJ1-2; tentatively, D is TRBD1 (5 bases). Germline V lookup: CDR1 SGHNT, CDR2 YENEEA. The CDR3 runs 13 residues. V lost 5 bases to trimming and J lost 7 bases, with 14 bases between them.

This clonotype was recorded a few times. The gene calls are TRBV20-1 and TRBJ2-1; D is perhaps TRBD2 (5 bases). The germline gives CDR1 DFQATT, CDR2 SNEGSKA (reference sequence). The CDR3 has 13 residues. The germline V and J ends were trimmed by 5 bases and 1 base, with 9 bases remaining between them. The CDR3 loop is CSAQGGSYNEQFF. In DNA, the CDR3 is TGCAGTGCTCAAGGCGGGTCCTACAATGAGCAGTTCTTC.

The chain recombines TRBV5-4 with TRBJ2-2; D remains ambiguous. From germline, CDR1 is SGHNT and CDR2 YYREEE (reference sequence). V was clipped by 0 bases and J by 2 bases, with 8 bases between them. This CDR3 spans 15 amino acids. The CDR3 DNA reads as TGTGCCAGCAGCTTGGCCGGGCTAAACACCGGGGAGCTGTTTTTT. Translated: CASSLAGLNTGELFF.

The J gene is TRBJ2-4, the V gene TRBV4-1; 13 nucleotides align to TRBD2. With V trimmed by 4 bases and J by 5 bases, 8 bases remained unmatched. Germline lookup yields CDR1 MGHRA and CDR2 YSYEKL. The CDR3 length is 17 residues. CDR3 in DNA: TGCGCCAGCAGCCGAGCACTAGCGGGGGGGGCTGAAAACATTCAGTACTTC. This sequence encodes CASSRALAGGAENIQYF.

The chain recombines TRBV5-1 with TRBJ1-1; weak D call: TRBD1 (5 bases). The CDR3 sequence is 13 residues long. Germline CDR1 and CDR2: SGHRS and YFSETQ. Between the trimmed V and J ends, which lost 4 bases and 4 bases, there was a span of 11 bases. DNA for the CDR3: TGCGCCAGCAGCCGCACGGGGGGCACTGAAGCTTTCTTT. Protein: CASSRTGGTEAFF.

This clonotype appeared a few times. The chain employs TRBV4-1 and TRBJ2-3; maybe TRBD1 (5 bases). The CDR3 runs to 17 residues. Per germline, CDR1 MGHRA and CDR2 YSYEKL. The ends were cut back, 0 bases at V and 0 bases at J, with 13 bases in the middle. CDR3 residues: CASSQEGRKPSTDTQYF. The CDR3 DNA sequence: TGCGCCAGCAGCCAAGAGGGGCGAAAACCTAGCACAGATACGCAGTATTTT.

The chain joins TRBV18 to TRBJ1-5, with D unresolved. This CDR3 is built from 16 residues. Deletions cut 2 bases from V and 3 bases from J, with 14 bases between. Germline CDR1 is KGHSH and CDR2 is LQKENI. CDR3: CASSPYSQAVNQPQHF. DNA of the CDR3: TGTGCCAGCTCACCATATTCCCAGGCTGTCAATCAGCCCCAGCATTTT.

Ten or more counts support this clonotype. V gene TRBV11-2 combines with J gene TRBJ2-4; a weak D match, TRBD1 (5 bases). The germline V gene encodes CDR1 SGHAT and CDR2 FQNNGV. There are 14 residues in the CDR3. Trimming pared 5 bases from V and 6 bases from J, leaving 14 bases between. The CDR3 sequence is CASSTLRGPNIQYF. DNA of the CDR3: TGTGCCAGCAGCACCTTAAGGGGTCCAAACATTCAGTACTTC.

At least ten counts were recorded for this clonotype. The chain joins TRBV12-3 or TRBV12-4 to TRBJ2-7; 7 bases fit TRBD2. The trim removed 4 bases at V and 2 bases at J, leaving 2 bases unmatched. The CDR3 contains 13 residues. The CDR3 bases are TGTGCCAGCAGTTCCGGACTAGCCTACGAGCAGTACTTC. It translates to CASSSGLAYEQYF.

In its sample, this clonotype was seen a few times. The genes are TRBV5-6 and TRBJ1-2; 8 bases map to TRBD1. V shed 1 base and J 1 base; nucleotides not matched to a gene: 9. The CDR3 extends over 17 amino acids. CDR1 and CDR2 (germline): SGHDT, YYEEEE. The CDR3 DNA reads as TGTGCCAGCAGCTTGTTTTTCGACAGGGGAATTAACTATGGCTACACCTTC. This gives the protein CASSLFFDRGINYGYTF. Supplemented by reference TRBV5-6 and TRBJ1-2, the full variable domain reads DAGVTQSPTHLIKTRGQQVTLRCSPKSGHDTVSWYQQALGQGPQFIFQYYEEEERQRGNFPDRFSGHQFPNYSSELNVNALLLGDSALYLCASSLFFDRGINYGYTFGSGTRLTVV.